Shown below are 9 T cell receptor beta chains from a single sample sequenced in a study of shared clonotypes between healthy human individuals (dated by TCRdb to the early 2020s). For the CD8 naive samples, CD45RO-negative cells were positively selected for CCR7, yielding a CD45RA+CCR7+ population from which TemRA cells were excluded. The library was generated by the immunoSEQ multiplex PCR assay. This is the immuneACCESS table as TCRdb keeps it, with only in-frame sequences that have V and J called. A part of the clones is gone; compared with another copy, unresolved V genes explain less than half, and the rest is unexplained. The table for this sample lists roughly 2.1 million clones; approximately 94% of them were counted only once. The ten most abundant clones make up 1.5% to 2% of the sample. Sequences were obtained from naive CD8+ T cells from PBMCs. Interpreted using the paper, the cell subset or site label stands for: CD45RA+CCR7+. The receptors were sampled from a man between 18 and 35 years old in good health. Some clones in this sample may be carry-over from other donors' samples.

The chain couples TRBV6-5 to TRBJ2-2, with unresolved D. Looked up from germline, CDR1 is MNHEY and CDR2 is SVGAGI. The ends were cut back, 4 bases at V and 4 bases at J, with 13 bases in the middle. The CDR3 has 15 residues. The chain's CDR3 is CASSSRDSLTGELFF. In DNA, the CDR3 is TGTGCCAGCAGTTCGCGCGACTCGCTCACCGGGGAGCTGTTTTTT.

V and J are TRBV7-9 and TRBJ2-3; 11 bases align to TRBD2. V was clipped by 4 bases and J by 2 bases; unmatched bases: 5. The CDR3 contains 16 residues. Germline V gene sequence: CDR1 SEHNR, CDR2 FQNEAQ (reference sequence). Here the CDR3 reads CASSSLAGGYTDTQYF. In nucleotides, the CDR3 is TGTGCCAGCAGCTCCCTAGCGGGAGGCTACACAGATACGCAGTATTTT.

V is TRBV28 and J is TRBJ1-2; 7 bases align to TRBD1. CDR1 is MDHEN, CDR2 SYDVKM, per germline. V dropped 6 bases and J dropped 8; count of bases not matched to a gene: 9. The CDR3 totals 13 residues. CDR3 coding DNA: TGTGCCAGCAGATTTAGGGGGCATCAGGGCTACACCTTC. Translation: CASRFRGHQGYTF.

This clone was recorded only once. This chain connects TRBV7-8 to TRBJ2-7, with TRBD2 identical over 10 bases. Looked up from germline, CDR1 is SGHVS and CDR2 is FQNEAQ. The CDR3 is 16 residues long. Unmatched junction bases numbered 4, after V lost 0 bases and J lost 2 bases. The CDR3 here is CASSLAALAGAYEQYF. In DNA, the CDR3 is TGTGCCAGCAGCTTAGCGGCGCTAGCGGGAGCCTACGAGCAGTACTTC.

The rearrangement joins TRBV29-1 to TRBJ2-5; D might be TRBD1 (5 bases). V lost 4 bases, J lost 7 bases, and 13 bases lay in between. The CDR3 consists of 12 residues. Germline V gene sequence: CDR1 SQVTM, CDR2 ANQGSEA. The CDR3 spells CSVAWGDGTQYF. As DNA, the CDR3 is TGCAGCGTTGCGTGGGGCGACGGGACCCAGTACTTC.

About this clone itself: Other DNA variants within this sample encode the same CDR3. The chain has TRBV27 and TRBJ1-5, with TRBD1 matching over 12 bases. CDR1 and CDR2 from the germline V gene are MNHEY and SMNVEV (reference sequence). CDR3 length equals 15 residues. Trimming cost V 4 bases and J 4 bases; bases outside gene matches: 2. The CDR3 protein is CASSSGQGANQPQHF. CDR3 bases: TGTGCCAGCAGTTCGGGACAGGGGGCAAATCAGCCCCAGCATTTT.

As regards this clone: The junction differs from germline at one of its ends, possibly a read error. The gene calls are TRBV10-1 and TRBJ2-7, with 7 bases fitting TRBD2. From germline, CDR1 is WNHNN and CDR2 SYGVQD (reference sequence). This CDR3 is built from 14 residues. CDR3 DNA: TGCGCCAGCACCTCCGAGCATGGGGACTACGAGCGGTACTTC. Translated, it gives CASTSEHGDYERYF.

CDR3: CAISEALKSYEQYF. CDR3 nucleotides: TGTGCCATCAGTGAAGCCTTGAAGAGCTACGAGCAGTACTTC. This chain uses TRBV10-3 with TRBJ2-7; D uncertain. Between the trimmed V and J ends, which lost 3 bases and 3 bases, there was a span of 12 bases. In germline, CDR1 is ENHRY, CDR2 SYGVKD. The CDR3 covers 14 residues.

The chain has TRBV7-9 and TRBJ2-3; no clear D. CDR1 and CDR2 (germline): SEHNR, FQNEAQ (reference sequence). The CDR3 runs 17 residues. The germline V and J ends were trimmed by 11 bases and 0 bases, with 24 bases remaining between them. CDR3: CAASFLLDEKSTDTQYF. CDR3 bases: TGTGCCGCCAGCTTTCTTTTAGATGAGAAAAGCACAGATACGCAGTATTTT.